These T cell receptor beta chains were read from a single sample in a study of T cells in Graves' hyperthyroidism and ophthalmopathy. From the multiplex PCR reads, TCRdb called clonotypes with MiXCR, one entry per CDR3 protein. This table holds some 560,000 distinct CDR3 sequences, 15% to 18% found once. The specimen sequenced was blood. The receptors were gathered from a woman aged 25 to 39 with Graves' hyperthyroidism. The CDR3 runs from the conserved cysteine through the conserved F or W. Fields, in order: V gene, D gene, clone size, J gene, CDR3 protein, CDR3 DNA. A D gene is named only where the DNA matches it firmly. Not every row has a clone size; where given, it reads once, few, many or a size class.

TRBV4-1	.	few	TRBJ2-5	CASSQLPGTQETQYF	TGCGCCAGCAGCCAGCTACCAGGGACCCAAGAGACCCAGTACTTC
TRBV12-3/TRBV12-4	TRBD1	.	TRBJ2-2	CASSFGTATGELFF	TGTGCCAGCAGTTTTGGGACAGCTACCGGGGAGCTGTTTTTT
TRBV3-1	.	many	TRBJ1-1	CASSQERENTEAFF	TGTGCCAGCAGCCAAGAACGGGAGAACACTGAAGCTTTCTTT
TRBV27	.	many	TRBJ2-7	CASSLSGQTTYEQYF	TGTGCCAGCAGTTTATCGGGGCAGACAACCTACGAGCAGTACTTC
TRBV9	.	.	TRBJ1-1	CASSVGFAKTEAFF	TGTGCCAGCAGCGTAGGTTTTGCGAAGACTGAAGCTTTCTTT
TRBV6-2/TRBV6-3	TRBD1	few	TRBJ1-1	CASKKDREVGEAFF	TGTGCCAGCAAAAAGGACAGGGAAGTAGGTGAAGCTTTCTTT
TRBV28	TRBD2	many	TRBJ2-7	CASSFSSGSSYEQYF	TGTGCCAGCAGTTTTTCTAGCGGCAGCTCCTACGAGCAGTACTTC
TRBV7-2	.	many	TRBJ2-7	CASSGTGMVYEQYF	TGTGCCAGCAGCGGGACGGGTATGGTATACGAGCAGTACTTC
TRBV20-1	.	many	TRBJ2-7	CSARPNPADTYEQYF	TGCAGTGCTAGACCCAACCCGGCAGACACCTACGAGCAGTACTTC
TRBV20-1	.	many	TRBJ2-2	CSAFQGGHTGELFF	TGCAGTGCTTTCCAGGGCGGTCACACCGGGGAGCTGTTTTTT
TRBV7-6	.	many	TRBJ2-5	CASGADETQYF	TGTGCCAGTGGGGCGGATGAGACCCAGTACTTC
TRBV12-5	TRBD1	.	TRBJ2-2	CASGLALGQTRTGELFF	TGTGCTAGTGGTTTGGCACTGGGACAGACGAGGACCGGGGAGCTGTTTTTT
TRBV20-1	.	few	TRBJ1-6	CSASGGMTGSSYNSPLHF	TGCAGTGCTAGCGGGGGGATGACAGGCAGCTCCTATAATTCACCCCTCCACTTT
TRBV20-1	.	.	TRBJ2-2	CSASRLEGGELFF	TGCAGTGCTAGTCGACTAGAGGGCGGGGAGCTGTTTTTT
TRBV6-1	TRBD2	.	TRBJ2-3	CASSPVGLVGSDTQYF	TGTGCCAGCAGTCCCGTGGGACTAGTGGGGAGCGATACGCAGTATTTT
TRBV6-1	.	many	TRBJ1-5	CASSPLGGNQPQHF	TGTGCCAGCAGTCCCCTCGGGGGCAATCAGCCCCAGCATTTT
TRBV7-6	TRBD2	few	TRBJ2-2	CASSLSGSPSTGELFF	TGTGCCAGCAGCTTAAGCGGGAGCCCGAGCACCGGGGAGCTGTTTTTT
TRBV7-9	.	.	TRBJ2-7	CASSSPSRGSYEQYF	TGTGCCAGCAGCTCGCCCTCTAGGGGTTCCTACGAGCAGTACTTC
TRBV28	.	many	TRBJ2-5	CASSRSGPYQETQYF	TGTGCCAGCAGTCGGTCGGGACCGTACCAAGAGACCCAGTACTTC
TRBV7-3	TRBD2	many	TRBJ2-1	CASSPAGSLNEQFF	TGTGCCAGCAGCCCAGCGGGGTCCCTCAATGAGCAGTTCTTC
TRBV6-1	.	few	TRBJ2-5	CASSGGGSETQYF	TGTGCCAGCAGTGGAGGAGGATCTGAGACCCAGTACTTC
TRBV20-1	.	many	TRBJ2-3	CSARDRRRDTSTDTQYF	TGCAGTGCTAGAGATCGCCGGCGGGACACTAGCACAGATACGCAGTATTTT
TRBV11-3	TRBD1	many	TRBJ1-2	CASRLRQGARVRYGYTF	TGTGCCAGCCGCCTTAGGCAGGGGGCGCGGGTTCGCTATGGCTACACCTTC
TRBV12-3/TRBV12-4	TRBD1	many	TRBJ1-1	CASREGAYTEAFF	TGTGCCAGCAGAGAGGGGGCGTACACTGAAGCTTTCTTT
TRBV7-9	.	many	TRBJ2-5	CASSSRSAVPRETQYF	TGTGCCAGCAGCTCCCGGAGTGCGGTTCCAAGAGAGACCCAGTACTTC
TRBV2	.	many	TRBJ2-1	CASYPDSSDNEQFF	TGTGCCAGCTACCCAGACAGTTCGGACAATGAGCAGTTCTTC